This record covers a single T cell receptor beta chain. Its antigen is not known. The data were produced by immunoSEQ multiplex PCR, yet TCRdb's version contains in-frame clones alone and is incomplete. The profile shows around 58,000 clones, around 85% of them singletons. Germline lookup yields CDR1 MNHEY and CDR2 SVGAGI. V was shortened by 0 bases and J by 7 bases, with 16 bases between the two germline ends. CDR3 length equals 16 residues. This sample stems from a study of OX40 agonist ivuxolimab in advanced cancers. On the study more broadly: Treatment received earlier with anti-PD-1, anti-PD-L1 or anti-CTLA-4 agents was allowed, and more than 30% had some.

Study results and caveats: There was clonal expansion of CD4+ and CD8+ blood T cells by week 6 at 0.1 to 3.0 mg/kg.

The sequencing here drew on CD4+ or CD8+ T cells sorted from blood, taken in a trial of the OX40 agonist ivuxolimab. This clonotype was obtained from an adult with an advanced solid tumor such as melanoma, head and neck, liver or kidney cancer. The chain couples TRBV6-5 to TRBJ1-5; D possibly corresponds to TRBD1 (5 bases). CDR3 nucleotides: TGTGCCAGCAGTTACTCGAGTAGGGGTATAGGGCAGCCCCAGCATTTT. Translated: CASSYSSRGIGQPQHF.